The source of this T cell receptor (beta chain) is a study of PD-1 blockade in classical Hodgkin lymphoma. This table comes from immunoSEQ multiplex PCR, and its TCRdb copy is limited to in-frame clones, with some not included. The sample yields about 30,000 clones, more than 60% seen once. With no exception, relapse followed autologous stem cell transplantation in all patients, and brentuximab vedotin exposure varied. This sequence originates from a human donor with classical Hodgkin lymphoma. This sample comprised peripheral blood mononuclear cells (PBMCs), obtained before the second cycle of nivolumab.

CDR3 nucleotide sequence: TGCGCCAGCAGCCAAGATCGTGCAGGGCCCTCAGGGGAGCAGTTCTTC. This translates into CASSQDRAGPSGEQFF. This chain uses TRBV4-3 with TRBJ2-1; D might be TRBD1 (5 bases). Trimming took off 0 bases at V and 10 bases at J, with 19 bases between the two ends. The CDR3 length is 16 residues. Germline loops: CDR1 LGHNA, CDR2 YSLEER.